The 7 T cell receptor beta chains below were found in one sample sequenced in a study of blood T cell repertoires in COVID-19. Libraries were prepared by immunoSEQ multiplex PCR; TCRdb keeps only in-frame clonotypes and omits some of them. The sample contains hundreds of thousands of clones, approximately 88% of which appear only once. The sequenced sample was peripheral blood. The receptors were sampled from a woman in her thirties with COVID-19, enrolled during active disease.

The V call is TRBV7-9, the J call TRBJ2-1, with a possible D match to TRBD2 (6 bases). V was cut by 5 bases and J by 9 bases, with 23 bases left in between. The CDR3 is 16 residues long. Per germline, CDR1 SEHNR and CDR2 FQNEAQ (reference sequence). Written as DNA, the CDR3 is TGTGCCAGCAGCCTTGGGGGGACTCCCCACCCCCCTGAGCAGTTCTTC. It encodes CASSLGGTPHPPEQFF.

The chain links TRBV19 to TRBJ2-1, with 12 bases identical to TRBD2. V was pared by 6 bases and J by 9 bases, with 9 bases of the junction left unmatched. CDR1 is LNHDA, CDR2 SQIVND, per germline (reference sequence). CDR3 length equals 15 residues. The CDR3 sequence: CASSRLAGVAPEQFF. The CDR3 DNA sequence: TGTGCCAGTAGCCGACTAGCGGGAGTGGCCCCTGAGCAGTTCTTC. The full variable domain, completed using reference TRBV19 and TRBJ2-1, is DGGITQSPKYLFRKEGQNVTLSCEQNLNHDAMYWYRQDPGQGLRLIYYSQIVNDFQKGDIAEGYSVSREKKESFPLTVTSAQKNPTAFYLCASSRLAGVAPEQFFGPGTRLTVL.

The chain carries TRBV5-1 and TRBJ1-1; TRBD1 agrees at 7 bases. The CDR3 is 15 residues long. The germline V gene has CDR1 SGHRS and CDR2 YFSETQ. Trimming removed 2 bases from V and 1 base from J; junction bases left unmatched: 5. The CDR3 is CASSFTAGGNTEAFF. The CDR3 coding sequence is TGCGCCAGCAGCTTCACCGCAGGGGGGAACACTGAAGCTTTCTTT.

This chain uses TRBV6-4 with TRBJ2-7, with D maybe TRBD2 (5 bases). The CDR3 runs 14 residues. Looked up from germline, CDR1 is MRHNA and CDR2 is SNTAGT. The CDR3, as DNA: TGTGCTCCTATTTGGAGGAAGATAAACTACGAGCAGTACGTC. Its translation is CAPIWRKINYEQYV.

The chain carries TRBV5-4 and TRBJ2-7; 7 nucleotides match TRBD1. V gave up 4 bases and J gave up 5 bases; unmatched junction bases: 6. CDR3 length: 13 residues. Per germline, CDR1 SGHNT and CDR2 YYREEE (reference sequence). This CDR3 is CASSVDRDNEQYF. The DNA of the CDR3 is TGTGCCAGCAGCGTTGACAGGGACAACGAGCAGTACTTC.

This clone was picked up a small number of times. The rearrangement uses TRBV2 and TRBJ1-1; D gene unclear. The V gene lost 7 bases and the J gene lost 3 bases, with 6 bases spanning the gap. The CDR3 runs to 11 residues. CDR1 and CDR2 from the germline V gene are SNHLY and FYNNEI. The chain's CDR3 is CASTGYTEAFF. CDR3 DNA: TGTGCCAGCACCGGGTACACTGAAGCTTTCTTT.

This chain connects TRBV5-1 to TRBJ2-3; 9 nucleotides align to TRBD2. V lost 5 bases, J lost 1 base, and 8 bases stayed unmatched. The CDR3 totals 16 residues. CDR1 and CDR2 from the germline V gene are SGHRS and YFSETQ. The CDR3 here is CASSPPERGGTDTQYF. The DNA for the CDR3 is TGCGCCAGCAGTCCGCCGGAGCGGGGGGGCACAGATACGCAGTATTTT.